This T cell receptor (beta chain) was captured by sequencing in a study of blood T cell repertoires in COVID-19 (dated by TCRdb to 2018 to 2020). At the level of the whole study: Samples covering the acute and convalescent phases of COVID-19 were provided by collaborators in the United States, Italy and Spain. The prospective study material was composed of cDNA or gDNA derived from T cells, B-cell-depleted T cells, or PBMCs. Deeply sampled blood TCRbeta repertoires from subjects exposed to, actively infected with, or recovered from COVID-19 were included in the dataset. A freely available public database, intended as a resource for researchers studying the immune response to SARS-CoV-2, is where the repertoires were released. Samples were obtained from the ongoing ImmuneRACE study (first 160 participants) and from about 1,300 subjects provided by 6 global collaborators. Sample metadata almost always included a de-identified subject ID, COVID-19 status, age in years and sex. Where available, HLA class I and class II types were obtained from metadata supplied by the sample provider rather than from assay-based typing. Results and caveats for the whole study, not just this receptor: How much clinical and demographic metadata was included differed by source and by participant, and the metadata was provided uncurated.

As regards this clone: Its antigen is currently not known. Base qualities are not at hand, and no much larger clone is one base apart.

Each collaborating institution followed its own protocols to collect whole blood in K2EDTA tubes. Collaborator samples were shipped for TCRbeta analysis as frozen whole blood, isolated PBMCs, or DNA extracted from either sample type. TCRbeta CDR3 regions were amplified from genomic DNA by means of the immunoSEQ Assay, a bias-controlled multiplex PCR. On the study's bioinformatics: The number of nucleated cells in each sample was estimated from the amplification of reference gene primers within the assay. To quantify the absolute abundance of each unique TCRbeta CDR3 rearrangement, sequence reads were collapsed and filtered. For each sample, productive Simpson clonality was calculated by taking the square root of Simpson's diversity index across productive rearrangements. TCRdb carries this immuneACCESS record with in-frame sequences only. Its versions omit some clonotypes, under half of them owing to an unresolved V gene in the studies checked, with the rest unexplained. The D gene and trimming were derived from the DNA, and the V and J assignments and clone size from that table. This sample has some 200,000 clones in its table, and about 89% of those were observed once. Together, the top ten hold about 5% of the sample.

Sequencing was done on a sample of peripheral blood. The sequence was collected from a woman aged 40 to 50 with acute or convalescent COVID-19.

The DNA is as follows: TGCGCCAGCAGCTTGGTGTCCTACAGGGGCGGTGAGCAGTTCTTC. It encodes CASSLVSYRGGEQFF. The chain joins TRBV5-1 to TRBJ2-1, and 7 junctional nucleotides match TRBD1. The junction shows trimming of 0 bases on V and 9 bases on J, and the gene matches do not reach 9 bases of it. CDR1 is given as SGHRS and CDR2 as YFSETQ, both from the germline V gene. There are 15 amino acids in the CDR3, from cysteine to phenylalanine inclusive. The kept DNA is CDR3 alone, 45 bases in frame from the first base.